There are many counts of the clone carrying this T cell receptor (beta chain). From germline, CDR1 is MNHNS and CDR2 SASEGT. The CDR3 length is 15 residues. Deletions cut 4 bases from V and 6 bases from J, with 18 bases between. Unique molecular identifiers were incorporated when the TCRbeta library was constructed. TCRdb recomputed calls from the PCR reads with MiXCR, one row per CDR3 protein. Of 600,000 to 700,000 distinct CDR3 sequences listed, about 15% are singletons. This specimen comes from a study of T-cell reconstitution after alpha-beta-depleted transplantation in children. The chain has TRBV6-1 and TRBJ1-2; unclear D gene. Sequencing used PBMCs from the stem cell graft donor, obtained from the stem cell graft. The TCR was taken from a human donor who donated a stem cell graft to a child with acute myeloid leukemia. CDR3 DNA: TGTGCCAGCAGTGTAAACAGAACCCCACTCCATGGCTACACCTTC. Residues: CASSVNRTPLHGYTF.